Following are 16 T cell receptor beta chains from one sample sequenced in a study of blood T cell repertoires in COVID-19. Profiled with immunoSEQ multiplex PCR; TCRdb holds only in-frame clones, not every one. This table has roughly 250,000 clones, under 95% appearing once. Input material: PBMCs or T cells enriched from blood (not recorded which). Receptors were obtained from a woman aged 18-29 years who had recovered from COVID-19.

The chain has TRBV19 and TRBJ1-2; TRBD1 is a possible D gene (6 bases). The CDR3 consists of 14 residues. V was pared by 0 bases and J by 4 bases, with 9 bases between. CDR1 is LNHDA and CDR2 is SQIVND in the germline V gene (reference sequence). The chain's CDR3 is CASSIEKTGYGYTF. The CDR3 region has the DNA TGTGCCAGTAGTATAGAGAAGACAGGCTATGGCTACACCTTC.

The chain combines TRBV28 with TRBJ2-4; D ambiguous. Between the trimmed V and J ends, which lost 8 bases and 7 bases, there was a span of 6 bases. This CDR3 has 10 residues. Germline values: CDR1 MDHEN, CDR2 SYDVKM. CDR3 sequence (DNA): TGTGCCAGCTCTAAGAACATTCAGTACTTC. Translation: CASSKNIQYF.

This sequence joins TRBV27 and TRBJ1-3, with TRBD1 matching 11 bases. Germline lookup yields CDR1 MNHEY and CDR2 SMNVEV (reference sequence). Unmatched junction bases numbered 4, after V lost 6 bases and J lost 3 bases. CDR3 length: 15 amino acids. This CDR3 is CASSQGTGGGNTIYF. CDR3 DNA sequence: TGTGCCAGCAGCCAAGGGACAGGGGGTGGAAACACCATATATTTT.

The genes are TRBV5-5 and TRBJ2-3, with D hard to call. CDR1 SGHKS and CDR2 YYEKEE come from the germline V gene (reference sequence). Trimming cost V 5 bases and J 1 base, with 11 bases left between them. The CDR3 length is 14 residues. The CDR3 DNA reads as TGTGCCAGCAGACTGATACCGGGCACAGATACGCAGTATTTT. Translation: CASRLIPGTDTQYF.

This sequence joins TRBV19 and TRBJ2-5; D uncertain. Germline V CDR1 and CDR2: LNHDA, SQIVND (reference sequence). CDR3 size: 13 residues. V lost 2 bases to trimming and J lost 5 bases, with 9 bases between them. This CDR3 reads CASSISKAETQYF. The CDR3 DNA follows: TGTGCCAGTAGTATATCCAAAGCCGAGACCCAGTACTTC.

The chain links TRBV4-1 to TRBJ1-1, with TRBD1 matching over 7 bases. This CDR3 spans 17 amino acids. Germline V CDR1 and CDR2: MGHRA, YSYEKL. V lost 1 base, J lost 4 bases, and 12 bases stayed unmatched. The CDR3 spells CASSQVLSNRGSTEAFF. CDR3 DNA sequence: TGCGCCAGCAGCCAAGTATTATCGAACAGGGGATCCACTGAAGCTTTCTTT.

The chain has TRBV7-8 and TRBJ2-1; D possibly corresponds to TRBD2 (5 bases). Trimming stripped 2 bases from V and 4 bases from J, with 12 bases between. CDR3 size: 15 residues. The germline V gene has CDR1 SGHVS and CDR2 FQNEAQ. This chain's CDR3 is CASSLSGRIYNEQFF. In nucleotides, the CDR3 is TGTGCCAGCAGCTTAAGCGGTCGCATATACAATGAGCAGTTCTTC.

The J gene is TRBJ1-4, the V gene TRBV6-2 or TRBV6-3; D is ambiguous. CDR1 and CDR2 from the germline V gene are MNHEY and SVGEGT. This CDR3 is 14 amino acids long. Trimming stripped 3 bases from V and 7 bases from J, with 12 bases between. The CDR3 bases are TGTGCCAGCAGTTATGCAGTGTTTCGTGAAAAACTGTTTTTT. It translates to CASSYAVFREKLFF.

This chain connects TRBV25-1 to TRBJ2-4; TRBD2 matches 9 bases. The J segment lost 0 bases and the V segment lost 2 bases, leaving 8 bases of the junction unmatched. Germline V gene lookup returns CDR1 MGHDK and CDR2 SYGVNS. The CDR3 is 18 amino acids. The CDR3 region is CASSETSGLALAKNIQYF. In DNA form, the CDR3 reads TGTGCCAGCAGTGAAACTTCGGGACTAGCACTAGCCAAAAACATTCAGTACTTC.

This clone has only one observation. The V and J genes are TRBV11-3 and TRBJ2-7; D is undetermined. The germline gives CDR1 SGHNT, CDR2 YENEEA. CDR3 length: 15 residues. Trimming left V 5 bases short and J 5 bases short, with 19 bases between. The chain's CDR3 is CASSPGRRSADEQYF. In nucleotides, the CDR3 is TGTGCCAGCAGCCCGGGTCGCAGATCCGCCGACGAGCAGTACTTC.

This chain links TRBV20-1 with TRBJ2-7; D might be TRBD2 (5 bases). The CDR3 runs to 11 residues. Germline V gene data show CDR1 as DFQATT and CDR2 as SNEGSKA (reference sequence). The V and J ends lost 3 bases and 2 bases respectively, with 5 bases between them. CDR3 amino acids: CSAREAYEQYF. CDR3 sequence (DNA): TGCAGTGCTAGGGAGGCCTACGAGCAGTACTTC.

This sequence joins TRBV19 and TRBJ1-2; weak D call: TRBD1 (5 bases). This CDR3 region has 12 residues. V shed 4 bases and J shed 8 bases, with 11 bases lying between them. CDR1 is LNHDA, CDR2 SQIVND, per germline (reference sequence). CDR3 in amino acids: CASSTGERGYTF. The DNA of the CDR3 is TGTGCCAGTAGTACGGGGGAGCGAGGCTACACCTTC.

The J gene is TRBJ2-7, the V gene TRBV6-5; possibly TRBD1 for D (7 bases). This CDR3 region has 15 residues. The germline gives CDR1 MNHEY, CDR2 SVGAGI. V was trimmed by 6 bases and J by 1 base, leaving 16 bases between them. CDR3 sequence reads: CASRYNGGQSYEQYF. The CDR3 DNA is TGTGCCAGCAGGTATAACGGGGGACAGTCCTACGAGCAGTACTTC.

The rearrangement links TRBV5-1 to TRBJ1-4, with 8 bases fitting TRBD1. The CDR3 spans 15 residues. Trimming cost V 0 bases and J 7 bases; bases outside gene matches: 5. Germline CDR1 reads SGHRS; CDR2 reads YFSETQ. The CDR3 is CASSLAPGGFEKLFF. For the CDR3, the DNA is TGCGCCAGCAGCTTGGCTCCAGGGGGCTTTGAAAAACTGTTTTTT.

The rearrangement uses TRBV7-9 and TRBJ2-3, with 8 nucleotides matching TRBD1. From germline, CDR1 is SEHNR and CDR2 FQNEAQ (reference sequence). Germline trimming cut 2 bases from V and 3 bases from J; bases unmatched to any gene: 4. This CDR3 is 15 amino acids long. The CDR3 DNA sequence: TGTGCCAGCAGCTTACACAGGGGGGAGACAGATACGCAGTATTTT. It yields the protein CASSLHRGETDTQYF.

The rearrangement links TRBV3-1 (or the pseudogene TRBV3-2) to TRBJ2-1; 12 nucleotides agree with TRBD2. With 7 bases clipped from V and 4 bases from J, the junction kept 2 bases outside the gene matches. This CDR3 has 14 amino acids. Germline values: CDR1 LGHDT, CDR2 YNNKEL (reference sequence). CDR3 residues: CASKGLAGYNEQFF. The CDR3 DNA sequence: TGTGCCAGCAAGGGACTAGCGGGTTACAATGAGCAGTTCTTC.